This TCR beta chain was observed in a study of cytomegalovirus exposure and HLA in healthy donors. Study context: Early released data had tens of millions of unique TCRs, all coming from HLA-typed donors. Findings and limits, study-wide: Reportedly, cytomegalovirus status was diagnosed with high sensitivity and specificity. A list of around 150 TCR beta chains associated with cytomegalovirus was given. HLA allele associations emerged for around 15,000 TCR beta sequences in a later analysis, at 0.05 false discovery rate.

Concerning this clone itself: Its antigen is undetermined.

This CDR3 region has 15 residues. J gave up 3 bases and V 5 bases, and 7 bases lay outside the gene matches. Germline CDR1 and CDR2: MNHEY and SMNVEV (reference sequence). The PCR ran on 60 Vbeta and 13 Jbeta primers. Method: immunoSEQ multiplex PCR; TCRdb's copy keeps in-frame clones and lacks some. The sample carries about 120,000 clones, around three quarters recorded once. The source material was PBMCs. This receptor was obtained from a human donor in good health. This chain connects TRBV27 to TRBJ2-3, with TRBD2 matching over 8 bases. The CDR3 region is CASSPSSGSTDTQYF. CDR3 nucleotide sequence: TGTGCCAGCAGTCCTTCTAGCGGGTCAACAGATACGCAGTATTTT.